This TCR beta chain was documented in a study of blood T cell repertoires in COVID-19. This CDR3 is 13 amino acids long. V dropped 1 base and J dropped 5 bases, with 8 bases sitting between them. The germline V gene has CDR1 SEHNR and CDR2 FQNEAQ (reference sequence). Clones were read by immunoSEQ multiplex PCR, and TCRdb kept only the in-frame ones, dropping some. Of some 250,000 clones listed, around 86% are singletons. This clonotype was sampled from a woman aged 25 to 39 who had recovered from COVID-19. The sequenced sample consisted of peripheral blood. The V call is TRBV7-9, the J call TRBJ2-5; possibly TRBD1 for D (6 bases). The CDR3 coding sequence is TGTGCCAGCAGCTTAGTGGGGGCGGAGACCCAGTACTTC. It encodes CASSLVGAETQYF. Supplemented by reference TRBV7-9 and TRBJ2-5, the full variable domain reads DTGVSQNPRHKITKRGQNVTFRCDPISEHNRLYWYRQTLGQGPEFLTYFQNEAQLEKSRLLSDRFSAERPKGSFSTLEIQRTEQGDSAMYLCASSLVGAETQYFGPGTRLLVL.